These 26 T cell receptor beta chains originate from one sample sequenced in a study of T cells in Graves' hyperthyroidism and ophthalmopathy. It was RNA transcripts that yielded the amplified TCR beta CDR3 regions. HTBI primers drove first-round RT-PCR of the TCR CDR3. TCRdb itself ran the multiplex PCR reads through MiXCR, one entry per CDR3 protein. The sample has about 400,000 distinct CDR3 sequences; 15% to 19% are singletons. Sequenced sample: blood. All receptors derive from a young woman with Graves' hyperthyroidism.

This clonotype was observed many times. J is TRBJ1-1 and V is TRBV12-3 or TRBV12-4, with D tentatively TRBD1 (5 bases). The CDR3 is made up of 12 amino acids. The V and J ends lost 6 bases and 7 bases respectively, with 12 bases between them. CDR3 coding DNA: TGTGCCAGCAGCCAAACAGGCCTTGAAGCTTTCTTT. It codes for CASSQTGLEAFF.

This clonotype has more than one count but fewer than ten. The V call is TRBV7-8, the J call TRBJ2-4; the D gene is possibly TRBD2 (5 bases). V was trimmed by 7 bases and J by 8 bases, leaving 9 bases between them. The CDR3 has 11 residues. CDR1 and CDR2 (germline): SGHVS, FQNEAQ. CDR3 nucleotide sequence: TGTGCCAGCACCAAAGCGGACATTCAGTACTTC. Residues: CASTKADIQYF.

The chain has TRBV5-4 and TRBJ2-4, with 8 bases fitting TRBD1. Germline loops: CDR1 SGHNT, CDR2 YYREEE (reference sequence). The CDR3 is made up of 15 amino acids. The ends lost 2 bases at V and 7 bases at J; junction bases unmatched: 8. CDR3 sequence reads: CASSLSGGYGNIQYF. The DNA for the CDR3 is TGTGCCAGCAGCTTATCAGGGGGCTACGGGAACATTCAGTACTTC.

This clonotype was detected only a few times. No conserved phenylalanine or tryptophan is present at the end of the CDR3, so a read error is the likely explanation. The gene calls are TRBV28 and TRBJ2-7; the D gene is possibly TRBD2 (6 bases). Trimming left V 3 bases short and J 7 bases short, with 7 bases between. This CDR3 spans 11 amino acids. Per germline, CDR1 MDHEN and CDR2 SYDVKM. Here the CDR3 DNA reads TGTGCCAGCAGTTTGGGGGGAGAGCAGTACCTC. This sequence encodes CASSLGGEQYL.

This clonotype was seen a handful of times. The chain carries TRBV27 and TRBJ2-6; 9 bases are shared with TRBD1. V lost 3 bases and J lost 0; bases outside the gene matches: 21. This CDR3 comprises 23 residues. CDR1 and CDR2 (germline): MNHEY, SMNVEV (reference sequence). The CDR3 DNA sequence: TGTGCCAGCAGTTTTTTCTCCCTCACAGGGGGCGGAGGCCCATTCTCTGGGGCCAACGTCCTGACTTTC. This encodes CASSFFSLTGGGGPFSGANVLTF.

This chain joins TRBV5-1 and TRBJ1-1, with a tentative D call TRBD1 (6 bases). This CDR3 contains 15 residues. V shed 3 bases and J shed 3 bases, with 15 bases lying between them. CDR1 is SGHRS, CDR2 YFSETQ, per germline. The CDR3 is CASSSQGRGDTEAFF. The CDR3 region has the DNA TGCGCCAGCAGCTCACAGGGACGGGGGGACACTGAAGCTTTCTTT.

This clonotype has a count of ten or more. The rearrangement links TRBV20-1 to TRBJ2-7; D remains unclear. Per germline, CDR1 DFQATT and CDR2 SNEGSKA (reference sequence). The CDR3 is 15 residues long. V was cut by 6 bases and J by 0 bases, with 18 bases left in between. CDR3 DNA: TGCAGTGCCCTGGGCCTCCTAGGGCGCTCCTACGAGCAGTACTTC. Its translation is CSALGLLGRSYEQYF.

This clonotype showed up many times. Here the CDR3 reads CATQRDPNTEAFF. DNA for the CDR3: TGTGCCACCCAGCGGGACCCGAACACTGAAGCTTTCTTT. V usage is TRBV15 and J usage is TRBJ1-1; D is possibly TRBD1 (5 bases). The V end lost 8 bases, the J end lost 1 base, and 11 bases lay between the germline ends. The germline gives CDR1 LNHNV, CDR2 YYDKDF (reference sequence). There are 13 residues in the CDR3.

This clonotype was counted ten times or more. The CDR3 loop reads CASSLYGGPGTEAFF. CDR3 nucleotides: TGTGCCAGCAGTTTATATGGGGGGCCAGGAACTGAAGCTTTCTTT. J is TRBJ1-1 and V is TRBV28, with D tentatively TRBD1 (6 bases). There are 15 residues in the CDR3. Trimming cost V 1 base and J 5 bases, with 14 bases left between them. Germline CDR1 is MDHEN and CDR2 is SYDVKM.

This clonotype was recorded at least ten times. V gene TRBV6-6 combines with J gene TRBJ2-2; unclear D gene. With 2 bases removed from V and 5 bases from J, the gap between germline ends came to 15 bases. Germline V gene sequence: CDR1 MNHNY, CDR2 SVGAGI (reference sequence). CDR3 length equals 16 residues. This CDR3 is CASSYASPWKTGELFF. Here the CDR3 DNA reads TGTGCCAGCAGTTACGCCAGCCCCTGGAAAACCGGGGAGCTGTTTTTT.

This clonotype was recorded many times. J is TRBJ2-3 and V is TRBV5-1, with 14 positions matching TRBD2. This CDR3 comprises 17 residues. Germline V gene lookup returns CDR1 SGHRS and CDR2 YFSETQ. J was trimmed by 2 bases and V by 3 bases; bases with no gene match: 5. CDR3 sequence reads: CASSSGLAGANTDTQYF. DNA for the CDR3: TGCGCCAGCAGCTCGGGACTAGCGGGGGCCAACACAGATACGCAGTATTTT.

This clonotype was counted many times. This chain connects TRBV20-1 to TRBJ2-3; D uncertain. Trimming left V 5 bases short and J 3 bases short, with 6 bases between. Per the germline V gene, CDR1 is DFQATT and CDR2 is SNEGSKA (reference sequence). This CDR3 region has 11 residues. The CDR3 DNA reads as TGCAGTGCTCAGCGAACAGATACGCAGTATTTT. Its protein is CSAQRTDTQYF.

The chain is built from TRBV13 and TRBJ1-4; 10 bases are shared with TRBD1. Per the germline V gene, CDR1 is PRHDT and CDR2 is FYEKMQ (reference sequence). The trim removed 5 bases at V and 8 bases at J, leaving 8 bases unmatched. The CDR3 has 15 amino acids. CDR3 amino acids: CASSLTGTGAEKLFF. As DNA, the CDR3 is TGTGCCAGCAGCCTGACCGGGACAGGGGCCGAAAAACTGTTTTTT.

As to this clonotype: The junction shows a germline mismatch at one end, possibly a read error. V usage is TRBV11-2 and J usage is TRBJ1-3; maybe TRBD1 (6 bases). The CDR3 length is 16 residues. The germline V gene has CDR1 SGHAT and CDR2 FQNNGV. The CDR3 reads CASSSIRGSSGNTVYF. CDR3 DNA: TGTGCCAGCAGCTCCATAAGGGGGAGCTCTGGAAACACCGTATATTTT.

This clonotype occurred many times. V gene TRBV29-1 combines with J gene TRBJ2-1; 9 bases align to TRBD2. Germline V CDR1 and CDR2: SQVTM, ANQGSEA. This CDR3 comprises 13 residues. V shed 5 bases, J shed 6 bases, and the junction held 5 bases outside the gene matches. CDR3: CSVSLAGLNEQFF. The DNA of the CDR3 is TGCAGCGTTAGCCTAGCGGGGCTCAATGAGCAGTTCTTC.

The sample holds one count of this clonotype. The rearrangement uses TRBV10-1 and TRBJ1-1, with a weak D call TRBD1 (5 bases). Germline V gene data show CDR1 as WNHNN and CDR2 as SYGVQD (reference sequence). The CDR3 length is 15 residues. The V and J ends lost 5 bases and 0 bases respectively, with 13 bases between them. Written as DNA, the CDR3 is TGCGCCAGCAGTAGGGACCCCGACATGAACACTGAAGCTTTCTTT. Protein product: CASSRDPDMNTEAFF.

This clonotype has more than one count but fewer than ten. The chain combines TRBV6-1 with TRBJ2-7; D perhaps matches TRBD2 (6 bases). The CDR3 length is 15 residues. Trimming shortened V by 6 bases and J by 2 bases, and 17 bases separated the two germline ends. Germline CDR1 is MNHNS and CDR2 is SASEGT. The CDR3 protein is CASRGLAGTTYEQYF. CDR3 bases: TGTGCCAGCAGGGGACTGGCGGGAACCACCTACGAGCAGTACTTC.

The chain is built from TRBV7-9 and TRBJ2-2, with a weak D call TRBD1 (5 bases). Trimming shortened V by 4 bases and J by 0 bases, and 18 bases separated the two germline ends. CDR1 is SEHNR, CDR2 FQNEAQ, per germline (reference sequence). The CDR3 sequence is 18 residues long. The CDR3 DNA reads TGTGCCAGCAGCTCAGGGCGGCCCTTCTGGGCGAACACCGGGGAGCTGTTTTTT. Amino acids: CASSSGRPFWANTGELFF.

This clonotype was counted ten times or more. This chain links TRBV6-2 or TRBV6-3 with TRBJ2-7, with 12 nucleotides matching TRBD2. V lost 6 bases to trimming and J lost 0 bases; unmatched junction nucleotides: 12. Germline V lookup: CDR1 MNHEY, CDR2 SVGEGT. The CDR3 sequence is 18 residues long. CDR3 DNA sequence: TGTGCCAGCAGCCCCATCAGACTAGCGGGAGCTAGCTCCTACGAGCAGTACTTC. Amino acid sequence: CASSPIRLAGASSYEQYF.

The CDR3 loop reads CASSLAGGGLETQYF. Here the CDR3 DNA reads TGTGCCAGCAGCTTAGCCGGCGGGGGGCTAGAGACCCAGTACTTC. V usage is TRBV7-3 and J usage is TRBJ2-5; TRBD2 matches 8 bases. The length of the CDR3 is 15 residues. V lost 2 bases, J lost 4 bases, and 6 bases stayed unmatched. Germline CDR1 SGHTA, CDR2 FQGTGA.

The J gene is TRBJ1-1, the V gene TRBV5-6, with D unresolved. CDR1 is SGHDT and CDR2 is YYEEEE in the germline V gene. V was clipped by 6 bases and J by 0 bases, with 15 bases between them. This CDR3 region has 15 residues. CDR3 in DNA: TGTGCCAGCACCGCGGACGGACGAATGAACACTGAAGCTTTCTTT. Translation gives CASTADGRMNTEAFF. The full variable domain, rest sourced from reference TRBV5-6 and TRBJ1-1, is DAGVTQSPTHLIKTRGQQVTLRCSPKSGHDTVSWYQQALGQGPQFIFQYYEEEERQRGNFPDRFSGHQFPNYSSELNVNALLLGDSALYLCASTADGRMNTEAFFGQGTRLTVV.

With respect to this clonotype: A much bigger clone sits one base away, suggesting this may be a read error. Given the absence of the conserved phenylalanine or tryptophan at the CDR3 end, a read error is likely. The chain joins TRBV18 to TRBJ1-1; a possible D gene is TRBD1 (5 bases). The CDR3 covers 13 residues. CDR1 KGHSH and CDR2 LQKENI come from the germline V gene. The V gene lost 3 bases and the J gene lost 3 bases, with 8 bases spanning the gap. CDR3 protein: CASSPGRDTEAFL. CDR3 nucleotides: TGTGCCAGCTCACCGGGACGAGACACTGAAGCTTTCCTT.

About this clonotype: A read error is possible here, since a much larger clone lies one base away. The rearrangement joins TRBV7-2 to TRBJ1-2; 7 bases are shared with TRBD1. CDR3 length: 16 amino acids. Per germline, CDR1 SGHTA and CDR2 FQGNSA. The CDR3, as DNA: TGTGCCAGCGGCTTATTGCCAGGGGGGGACGACTATGGCTACACCTTC. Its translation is CASGLLPGGDDYGYTF.

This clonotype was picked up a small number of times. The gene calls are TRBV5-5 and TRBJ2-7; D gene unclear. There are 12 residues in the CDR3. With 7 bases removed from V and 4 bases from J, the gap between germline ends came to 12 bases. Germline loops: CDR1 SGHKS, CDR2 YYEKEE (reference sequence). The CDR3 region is CASARTQYEQYF. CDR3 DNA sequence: TGTGCCAGCGCCCGAACCCAATACGAGCAGTACTTC.

DNA of the CDR3: TGCAGTGCCAGGGTGGCCAAGAGCAATCAGCCCCAGCATTTT. Translation gives CSARVAKSNQPQHF. The chain joins TRBV20-1 to TRBJ1-5; weak D call: TRBD1 (5 bases). Germline loops: CDR1 DFQATT, CDR2 SNEGSKA (reference sequence). The V gene lost 6 bases and the J gene lost 1 base, with 13 bases spanning the gap. The length of the CDR3 is 14 residues.

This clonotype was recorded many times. CDR3 in DNA: TGTGCCACCAGTGACTACTATAGCAATCAGCCCCAGCATTTT. Amino acid sequence: CATSDYYSNQPQHF. The chain joins TRBV24-1 to TRBJ1-5; unclear D gene. There are 14 residues in the CDR3. The germline V gene has CDR1 KGHDR and CDR2 SFDVKD. V lost 4 bases and J lost 0, with 6 bases in between.